This section outlines one T cell receptor beta chain sequence together with its context. Its target is not known. The CDR3 is 15 residues long. Germline assignment: CDR1 SGHDT and CDR2 YYEEEE. Trimming removed 2 bases from V and 2 bases from J; junction bases left unmatched: 4. The sample originates from a study of cytomegalovirus exposure and HLA in healthy donors. Findings and caveats of the study: Overall, roughly 160 TCR beta chains were annotated as cytomegalovirus-associated. Most TCR sequences were rare, but some public TCRs occurred in many donors.

The PCR had 60 Vbeta and 13 Jbeta primers. The data were produced by immunoSEQ multiplex PCR, yet TCRdb's version contains in-frame clones alone and is incomplete. Here the sample spans tens of thousands of clones, around 80% being singletons. The sample taken for sequencing was PBMCs. This chain connects TRBV5-6 to TRBJ2-5, with 9 bases aligning to TRBD2. The source of this sequence is a woman aged 30 to 39 in good health and CMV-seropositive. The CDR3 loop reads CASSLHLAGQETQYF. CDR3 sequence (DNA): TGTGCCAGCAGCTTACACCTAGCGGGGCAAGAGACCCAGTACTTC.